The rows below give T cell receptor beta chains drawn from one sample of a study of Ad26.COV2.S vaccination and SARS-CoV-2 variants. Repertoires were generated with immunoSEQ multiplex PCR, while TCRdb's copy carries only in-frame clones and drops some. This table has about 350,000 clones, about 91% appearing once. Material: peripheral blood, obtained after recovery from COVID-19. These receptors were collected from a human donor who had recovered from COVID-19. Each CDR3 is given with its conserved first and last residue.

CASSQSDRVINYGYTF TRBV4-3 16
CASHGTDPTGELFF TRBV6-5 14
CASSQRQGLSTYF TRBV5-6 13
CASSYLGSNYGYTF TRBV6-5 14
CAISERQGPETQYF TRBV10-3 14
CASSLQRDSYEQYF TRBV27 14
CASSLLWGRYGYTF TRBV13 14
CASGWQEGANYGYTF TRBV6-5 15
CATSDRTSPEQYF TRBV24-1 13
CASSFELGSVNEQFF TRBV5-1 15
CASSVDAGTSGTEQFF TRBV9 16
CASSSQGAGYLYEQYF TRBV18 16
CATSRDRGAYEQYF TRBV15 14
CASSLSSPEKLFF TRBV12-3/TRBV12-4 13
CASSPGPRSGNTIYF TRBV10-1 15
CASSPGTSGTGELFF TRBV13 15
CASSPRGANVLTF TRBV5-4 13
CASSARDRENNEQFF TRBV4-2 15
CASSYGQGMYEQYF TRBV6-2/TRBV6-3 14
CASSPGGAPGGSEQFF TRBV5-4 16
CASSPSGDSANQPQHF TRBV27 16
CASSLPGGGPYEQYF TRBV27 15
CASSYQGSSTEAFF TRBV6-5 14
CASTAGGREAKNIQYF TRBV2 16
CASSVAPAPGSGNTIYF TRBV9 17
CATSSNQGPYEQYF TRBV15 14
CASSDRVYNSPLHF TRBV2 14